In its sample, the clone carrying this T cell receptor beta chain was seen once. Its target is unknown. Using roughly 180 ng DNA, 30,000 or so T cell genomes, the sorted-subset replicate PCRs were run. The protocol was immunoSEQ multiplex PCR, while the TCRdb copy is restricted to in-frame clones and leaves out a portion. The sample contains some 2 million clones, about 95% of which appear only once. The entry originates in a study of shared clonotypes between healthy human individuals. Regarding the study as a whole: Clonotype sharing among donors was thought likely to change with sequencing depth. Lower generation probabilities were found for non-shared clonotypes than for those shared by all four donors.

Terminally differentiated effector memory CD45RA+ cells were excluded by CCR7 positive selection of CD45RO-negative cells. The germline gives CDR1 MNHNY, CDR2 SVGAGI (reference sequence). V was clipped by 6 bases and J by 7 bases, with 15 bases between them. The CDR3 is 13 amino acids. The chain has TRBV6-6 and TRBJ1-1; possibly TRBD1 for D (5 bases). The TCR sequence derives from a man between 18 and 35 years old in good health. The sequencing sample was made of naive CD8+ T cells sorted from blood. CDR3 DNA: TGTGCCAGCAGCTGGGACCCAGGAGTTGAAGCTTTCTTT. Encoded protein: CASSWDPGVEAFF.